Included here is one T cell receptor beta chain sequence, with context. This record comes from a study of cytomegalovirus exposure and HLA in healthy donors. Profiled with immunoSEQ multiplex PCR; TCRdb holds only in-frame clones, not every one. The table records 200,000 to 250,000 clones, roughly 90% of them present only once. The CDR3 is 15 amino acids. The J segment lost 6 bases and the V segment lost 2 bases, leaving 7 bases of the junction unmatched. CDR1 is MNHNS and CDR2 is SASEGT in the germline V gene. The sequenced material came from PBMCs. The source is a man between 18 and 29 years old in good health and CMV-seropositive. The V and J genes are TRBV6-1 and TRBJ1-3; 7 bases match TRBD1. Written as DNA, the CDR3 is TGTGCCAGCAGTGAAAGAGGGGGCGAAGCAAACACCATATATTTT. This sequence encodes CASSERGGEANTIYF.